This T cell receptor (beta chain) was recovered during a study of cytomegalovirus exposure and HLA in healthy donors. Findings and caveats of the study: The study recorded 164 TCR beta chains that were cytomegalovirus-associated. A previous analysis found most TCR beta V segments productive roughly 87% or roughly 30% of the time. An apparent linkage of common viral pathogens to several of the most significant clusters emerged in a later analysis. Association of a missense DCLRE1C variant with TCR beta V- and J-gene trimming was reported in a later analysis.

Points on this clone: The target antigen is unknown.

Germline CDR1 and CDR2: MNHNY and SVGAGI (reference sequence). The CDR3 length is 12 residues. With 7 bases removed from V and 7 bases from J, the gap between germline ends came to 11 bases. In the PCR, 60 Vbeta and 13 Jbeta primers were used. Here immunoSEQ multiplex PCR was the method, and the copy in TCRdb shows in-frame clones only, minus some. Seen here are some 180,000 clones, 75% to 85% observed once, and the top ten hold around 1.5%. The source is a man aged 18 to 29 in good health and CMV-seronegative. The chain links TRBV6-6 to TRBJ1-3, with D uncertain. Sequencing was performed on PBMCs. The CDR3 DNA reads TGTGCCAGCATTCTCGCGGGGAACACCATATATTTT. Its protein product is CASILAGNTIYF.